These 29 T cell receptor beta chains came from one sample sequenced in a study of CD8 T cells in Susac syndrome. The RNA, roughly 0.45 to 1 ug, was put through reverse transcription using random hexamers. MiXCR, run by TCRdb on the immunoSEQ multiplex PCR reads, gives a single entry per CDR3 protein. The table has about 300,000 distinct CDR3 sequences, approximately 90% seen once; the top ten hold roughly 0.17%. Sequencing used CD8+ T cells from PBMCs. These receptors were taken from a human donor with multiple sclerosis.

The chain carries TRBV6-2 or TRBV6-3 and TRBJ2-7; tentative D call: TRBD1 (6 bases). The length of the CDR3 is 15 residues. Germline V lookup: CDR1 MNHEY, CDR2 SVGEGT. V gave up 2 bases and J gave up 0 bases, with 11 bases separating them. CDR3 in amino acids: CASSYNEDSSYEQYF. The CDR3 nucleotides read TGTGCCAGCAGTTACAATGAGGACAGCTCCTACGAGCAGTACTTC.

The J gene is TRBJ1-6, the V gene TRBV15; TRBD1 might be the D (5 bases). The CDR3 sequence is 15 residues long. The germline CDR1 and CDR2 sequences are LNHNV and YYDKDF (reference sequence). Trimming pared 8 bases from V and 9 bases from J, leaving 20 bases between. CDR3 sequence (DNA): TGTGCCACCCAACACCCGGGGGAGGAGGGTTCACCCCTCCACTTT. It encodes CATQHPGEEGSPLHF.

This chain uses TRBV4-3 with TRBJ2-7, with unresolved D. CDR1 is LGHNA, CDR2 YSLEER, per germline. The V end was cut by 0 bases, the J end by 2 bases, with 8 bases between. The CDR3 runs 14 residues. This CDR3 reads CASSQEYTTYEQYF. DNA for the CDR3: TGCGCCAGCAGCCAAGAATACACTACCTACGAGCAGTACTTC.

V is TRBV27 and J is TRBJ2-5, with 10 bases identical to TRBD2. The V gene end was trimmed by 6 bases and the J gene end by 4 bases; junction bases not matched to a gene: 14. Germline loops: CDR1 MNHEY, CDR2 SMNVEV (reference sequence). This CDR3 comprises 17 residues. CDR3 sequence: CASSSEAGAGGRETQYF. The CDR3 coding sequence is TGTGCCAGCAGCTCCGAAGCGGGAGCGGGGGGGAGAGAGACCCAGTACTTC.

As regards this clonotype: Sequence at one end of the junction differs from germline and may be a read error. The chain combines TRBV29-1 with TRBJ1-3; D is undetermined. The germline V gene has CDR1 SQVTM and CDR2 ANQGSEA. The CDR3 totals 14 residues. CDR3 sequence reads: CSVEGGHGGNTIYF. Written as DNA, the CDR3 is TGCAGCGTAGAAGGCGGCCACGGAGGAAACACCATATATTTT. The full variable domain, its missing parts supplied by reference TRBV29-1 and TRBJ1-3, is SAVISQKPSRDICQRGTSLTIQCQVDSQVTMMFWYRQQPGQSLTLIATANQGSEATYESGFVIDKFPISRPNLTFSTLTVSNMSPEDSSIYLCSVEGGHGGNTIYFGEGSWLTVV.

The V gene is TRBV4-1, the J gene TRBJ1-2; D perhaps matches TRBD1 (5 bases). Germline-derived CDR1 and CDR2 are MGHRA and YSYEKL. CDR3 length: 15 amino acids. V shed 1 base and J shed 2 bases, with 11 bases lying between them. The CDR3 reads CASSQVFRGNYGYTF. CDR3 in DNA: TGCGCCAGCAGCCAAGTATTTCGGGGGAACTATGGCTACACCTTC.

The chain has TRBV27 and TRBJ2-4; D is possibly TRBD1 (6 bases). The germline CDR1 and CDR2 sequences are MNHEY and SMNVEV (reference sequence). CDR3 length: 16 amino acids. Trimming took 4 bases from V and 0 from J, leaving 13 bases between them. The CDR3 spells CASSSRQALAKNIQYF. The CDR3 DNA follows: TGTGCCAGCAGTTCCCGACAGGCACTAGCCAAAAACATTCAGTACTTC.

V gene TRBV12-3 or TRBV12-4 combines with J gene TRBJ1-2; TRBD1 matches 7 bases. This CDR3 region has 14 residues. V lost 5 bases and J lost 4; bases outside the gene matches: 7. CDR3 sequence (DNA): TGTGCCAGCAGTATACGACAGGGTCGCTATGGCTACACCTTC. Its translation is CASSIRQGRYGYTF.

The gene calls are TRBV23-1 and TRBJ2-3; no definite D call. Being an ORF, TRBV23-1 has a function that is uncertain. This CDR3 has 8 amino acids. Trimming stripped 8 bases from V and 11 bases from J, with 5 bases between. The CDR3 here is CASCLQYF. The CDR3 DNA follows: TGCGCCAGCTGTTTGCAGTATTTT.

This clonotype was counted once. J is TRBJ2-7 and V is TRBV5-4, with D perhaps TRBD1 or TRBD2 (5 bases each). Germline lookup yields CDR1 SGHNT and CDR2 YYREEE (reference sequence). This CDR3 region has 13 residues. Trimming left V 2 bases short and J 2 bases short, with 8 bases between. The CDR3 here is CASSFRGTYEQYF. In DNA form, the CDR3 reads TGTGCCAGCAGCTTCCGGGGCACCTACGAGCAGTACTTC.

The CDR3, as DNA: TGTGCCAGCACCCCGGGACAGGGGGCTCGTCGGAACGAGCAGTACTTC. Its translation: CASTPGQGARRNEQYF. The rearrangement uses TRBV6-2 or TRBV6-3 and TRBJ2-7; 12 bases align to TRBD1. Germline V CDR1 and CDR2: MNHEY, SVGEGT. This CDR3 is built from 16 residues. J was trimmed by 5 bases and V by 7 bases; bases with no gene match: 12.

The rearrangement links TRBV25-1 to TRBJ1-5; D ambiguous. The CDR3 contains 14 residues. In germline, CDR1 is MGHDK, CDR2 SYGVNS. V was pared by 2 bases and J by 5 bases, with 10 bases between. CDR3 region: CASSEVSLDQPQHF. Here the CDR3 DNA reads TGTGCCAGCAGTGAAGTAAGTCTAGATCAGCCCCAGCATTTT.

This clonotype was detected only once. The chain recombines TRBV20-1 with TRBJ1-5; 7 nucleotides match TRBD1. The CDR3 totals 14 residues. The V and J ends lost 3 bases and 1 base, in that order; junction bases with no gene match: 3. The germline gives CDR1 DFQATT, CDR2 SNEGSKA (reference sequence). The CDR3 nucleotides read TGCAGTGCTAGGTGGGACAGCAGCAATCAGCCCCAGCATTTT. Its protein product is CSARWDSSNQPQHF.

The genes are TRBV20-1 and TRBJ2-1, with 9 bases matching TRBD2. CDR3 size: 16 residues. V lost 3 bases and J lost 4; bases outside the gene matches: 10. Germline lookup yields CDR1 DFQATT and CDR2 SNEGSKA (reference sequence). The CDR3 DNA sequence: TGCAGTGCTAGTGACAGCGGGAGGAACAGATACAATGAGCAGTTCTTC. It translates to CSASDSGRNRYNEQFF.

The chain is built from TRBV29-1 and TRBJ2-2, with 7 bases identical to TRBD2. This CDR3 is built from 13 residues. CDR1 SQVTM and CDR2 ANQGSEA come from the germline V gene. V was clipped by 4 bases and J by 4 bases; unmatched bases: 3. The chain's CDR3 is CSVGGTITGELFF. The CDR3 DNA reads as TGCAGCGTTGGGGGGACTATCACCGGGGAGCTGTTTTTT.

This chain links TRBV10-3 with TRBJ1-5; D may be TRBD1 (5 bases). Germline CDR1 ENHRY, CDR2 SYGVKD. The CDR3 spans 16 residues. V lost 2 bases, J lost 0 bases, and 11 bases lay in between. The CDR3 loop reads CAISEGATDSNQPQHF. CDR3 bases: TGTGCCATCAGTGAGGGGGCTACCGATAGCAATCAGCCCCAGCATTTT.

The rearrangement uses TRBV27 and TRBJ1-3; TRBD1 matches 9 bases. V shed 6 bases and J 10 bases; nucleotides not matched to a gene: 10. CDR1 MNHEY and CDR2 SMNVEV come from the germline V gene (reference sequence). The CDR3 contains 14 residues. As DNA, the CDR3 is TGTGCCAGCAGCCTGGGACAGGGAGTAGGGACCATATATTTT. Translated, it gives CASSLGQGVGTIYF.

The J gene is TRBJ1-2, the V gene TRBV9; TRBD1 might be the D (5 bases). Germline CDR1 and CDR2: SGDLS and YYNGEE. CDR3 size: 11 residues. Trimming removed 4 bases at V and 14 bases at J, with 15 bases between. The CDR3 reads CASSNPRDFTF. CDR3 DNA: TGTGCCAGCAGCAACCCCCGGGACTTTACCTTC.

The chain joins TRBV29-1 to TRBJ2-2; D uncertain. This CDR3 region has 13 residues. CDR1 and CDR2 (germline): SQVTM, ANQGSEA. Deletions cut 7 bases from V and 3 bases from J, with 12 bases between. In nucleotides, the CDR3 is TGCAGCGCCGAAGGGCAGCACACCGGGGAGCTGTTTTTT. It encodes CSAEGQHTGELFF.

The V and J genes are TRBV25-1 and TRBJ2-2; D gene ambiguous. The CDR3 sequence is 13 residues long. V gave up 4 bases and J gave up 1 base, with 4 bases separating them. Germline CDR1 and CDR2: MGHDK and SYGVNS. In DNA, the CDR3 is TGTGCCAGCAGTGCGTTGAACACCGGGGAGCTGTTTTTT. Translated, it gives CASSALNTGELFF.

In its sample, this clonotype was seen once. The chain couples TRBV5-1 to TRBJ1-1; D remains unclear. This CDR3 is 14 amino acids long. Trimming removed 3 bases from V and 0 bases from J, with 9 bases in between. Germline-derived CDR1 and CDR2 are SGHRS and YFSETQ. The CDR3 nucleotides are TGCGCCAGCAGCTCGGGCATTATGAACACTGAAGCTTTCTTT. It translates to CASSSGIMNTEAFF.

V and J are TRBV4-3 and TRBJ2-6, with D unclear. V gave up 4 bases and J gave up 4 bases, with 8 bases separating them. CDR1 is LGHNA, CDR2 YSLEER, per germline. The CDR3 has 14 amino acids. The CDR3 DNA is TGCGCCAGCAGCCCAAGTCTGGGGGCCAACGTCCTGACTTTC. Amino acids: CASSPSLGANVLTF.

V and J are TRBV25-1 and TRBJ1-1, with 10 bases lining up with TRBD1. Germline trimming cut 6 bases from V and 8 bases from J; bases unmatched to any gene: 9. There are 14 residues in the CDR3. Per the germline V gene, CDR1 is MGHDK and CDR2 is SYGVNS. CDR3 nucleotides: TGTGCCAGCAGGCCCGGGACAGGGGCGGCGGAAGCTTTCTTT. It is translated as CASRPGTGAAEAFF.

The rearrangement joins TRBV27 to TRBJ2-3; no clear D gene. The CDR3 loop spans 12 amino acids. Trimming took 7 bases from V and 4 from J, leaving 9 bases between them. CDR1 MNHEY and CDR2 SMNVEV come from the germline V gene (reference sequence). CDR3 in amino acids: CASKPSPDTQYF. CDR3 nucleotides: TGTGCCAGCAAACCCTCGCCAGATACGCAGTATTTT.

This chain links TRBV4-2 with TRBJ2-3; 11 bases fit TRBD2. Trimming removed 0 bases from V and 5 bases from J; junction bases left unmatched: 7. CDR1 LGHNA and CDR2 YNFKEQ come from the germline V gene. The CDR3 contains 17 residues. The CDR3 DNA reads as TGTGCCAGCAGCCAAGACCCCGTAGCGGGGGGGGGAGATACGCAGTATTTT. Its protein is CASSQDPVAGGGDTQYF.

The chain combines TRBV13 with TRBJ2-5, with D possibly being TRBD1 (6 bases). V lost 0 bases and J 5 bases, leaving 25 bases between the germline ends. The CDR3 has 19 amino acids. Germline-derived CDR1 and CDR2 are PRHDT and FYEKMQ (reference sequence). CDR3 nucleotides: TGTGCCAGCAGCTTAGGCTATTTAGGGGACACCGAGATGAGGGAGACCCAGTACTTC. This translates into CASSLGYLGDTEMRETQYF.

The gene calls are TRBV20-1 and TRBJ2-1; 10 bases line up with TRBD2. V gave up 3 bases and J gave up 4 bases; unmatched junction bases: 6. The CDR3 runs to 15 residues. Germline V lookup: CDR1 DFQATT, CDR2 SNEGSKA (reference sequence). Written as DNA, the CDR3 is TGCAGTGCTAGGGAGCTAGCGGGAGAGTACAATGAGCAGTTCTTC. It yields the protein CSARELAGEYNEQFF.

The chain links TRBV15 to TRBJ2-7, with 12 bases fitting TRBD2. Germline lookup yields CDR1 LNHNV and CDR2 YYDKDF (reference sequence). The junction had 10 bases not matched to a gene; V was cut back by 5 bases and J by 5 bases. The CDR3 has 16 amino acids. The CDR3 loop reads CATSPRRLAGDHEQYF. The DNA of the CDR3 is TGTGCCACCAGCCCTAGAAGACTAGCGGGAGACCACGAGCAGTACTTC.

This clonotype occurred a few times. The chain carries TRBV6-5 and TRBJ2-7; 11 bases match TRBD2. This CDR3 is built from 14 residues. Per germline, CDR1 MNHEY and CDR2 SVGAGI. Trimming cost V 6 bases and J 4 bases; bases outside gene matches: 5. This CDR3 reads CASRTGLAAYEQYF. The CDR3 coding sequence is TGTGCCAGCAGGACGGGACTAGCGGCTTACGAGCAGTACTTC.